These 28 T cell receptor beta chains were all obtained from the same sample, sequenced in a study of blood T cell repertoires in COVID-19. The protocol was immunoSEQ multiplex PCR, while the TCRdb copy is restricted to in-frame clones and leaves out a portion. The sample lists tens of thousands of clones, around four fifths occurring once. The material sequenced was peripheral blood. These receptors came from a woman in her 70s with acute or convalescent COVID-19.

The J gene is TRBJ2-7, the V gene TRBV6-1; 7 bases are a match to TRBD1. The CDR3 has 12 amino acids. V was pared by 3 bases and J by 6 bases, with 2 bases of the junction left unmatched. Germline CDR1 reads MNHNS; CDR2 reads SASEGT. The CDR3 bases are TGTGCCAGCAGTGAGACAGGGAGCGAGCAGTACTTC. Amino acid sequence: CASSETGSEQYF.

This clone was recorded only once. The chain has TRBV30 and TRBJ1-1; 7 nucleotides agree with TRBD1. Germline values: CDR1 GTSNPN, CDR2 SVGIG (reference sequence). CDR3 length: 15 amino acids. V shed 3 bases, J shed 2 bases, and the junction held 9 bases outside the gene matches. CDR3 DNA: TGTGCCTGGAGAAGATTCTGGGACAGCAACACTGAAGCTTTCTTT. Encoded protein: CAWRRFWDSNTEAFF. The variable domain in full, completed from reference TRBV30 and TRBJ1-1, reads SQTIHQWPATLVQPVGSPLSLECTVEGTSNPNLYWYRQAAGRGLQLLFYSVGIGQISSEVPQNLSASRPQDRQFILSSKKLLLSDSGFYLCAWRRFWDSNTEAFFGQGTRLTVV.

The chain employs TRBV5-1 and TRBJ1-2; a possible D gene is TRBD1 (6 bases). V lost 4 bases and J lost 4, with 14 bases in between. Germline loops: CDR1 SGHRS, CDR2 YFSETQ. This CDR3 comprises 14 residues. CDR3 in amino acids: CASSKRQDFYGYTF. Written as DNA, the CDR3 is TGCGCCAGCAGCAAAAGACAGGACTTCTATGGCTACACCTTC.

This clone was counted many times. This chain connects TRBV19 to TRBJ1-5; 9 bases align to TRBD1. The junction had 12 bases not matched to a gene; V was cut back by 7 bases and J by 5 bases. CDR3 size: 16 residues. Germline V gene data show CDR1 as LNHDA and CDR2 as SQIVND (reference sequence). The CDR3 spells CASIRGRGQGDQPQHF. The CDR3 nucleotides read TGTGCCAGTATAAGAGGTCGGGGACAGGGCGATCAGCCCCAGCATTTT.

This clone appeared a few times. This chain joins TRBV27 and TRBJ1-5; 7 nucleotides line up with TRBD1. From germline, CDR1 is MNHEY and CDR2 SMNVEV (reference sequence). J lost 7 bases, V lost 6 bases, and 12 bases had no gene match. This CDR3 spans 15 amino acids. The CDR3 sequence: CASSSFKGALQPQHF. In nucleotides, the CDR3 is TGTGCCAGCAGCTCTTTCAAGGGGGCACTGCAGCCCCAGCATTTT.

This rearrangement joins TRBV19 to TRBJ1-2, with 7 bases that match TRBD1. Trimming cost V 6 bases and J 4 bases; bases outside gene matches: 5. The CDR3 sequence is 13 residues long. Germline V lookup: CDR1 LNHDA, CDR2 SQIVND (reference sequence). In nucleotides, the CDR3 is TGTGCCAGTAGGAACCAGGGGGGCTATGGCTACACCTTC. Its translation is CASRNQGGYGYTF.

The CDR3 loop is CASSFHNGNNEQFF. The DNA of the CDR3 is TGTGCCAGCAGCTTCCATAACGGGAACAATGAGCAGTTCTTC. The J gene is TRBJ2-1, the V gene TRBV7-3, with D tentatively TRBD2 (5 bases). The germline CDR1 and CDR2 sequences are SGHTA and FQGTGA. V shed 3 bases and J shed 5 bases, with 11 bases lying between them. This CDR3 comprises 14 residues.

This chain joins TRBV12-3 or TRBV12-4 and TRBJ2-5; the D gene is possibly TRBD2 (6 bases). CDR3 length: 13 residues. Trimming stripped 3 bases from V and 7 bases from J, with 12 bases between. CDR3 bases: TGTGCCAGCAGTTTCGGGGGAGGAGGGACCCAGTACTTC. Amino acid sequence: CASSFGGGGTQYF.

This chain connects TRBV28 to TRBJ1-6, with D possibly being TRBD1 (5 bases). The CDR3 loop spans 16 amino acids. V gave up 4 bases and J gave up 7 bases, with 17 bases separating them. The germline CDR1 and CDR2 sequences are MDHEN and SYDVKM. The CDR3 sequence is CASSYPGGGGNSPLHF. Here the CDR3 DNA reads TGTGCCAGCAGTTACCCCGGCGGGGGAGGAAATTCACCCCTCCACTTT.

The chain links TRBV2 to TRBJ1-6; TRBD1 is a possible D gene (6 bases). The CDR3 covers 13 residues. CDR1 is SNHLY and CDR2 is FYNNEI in the germline V gene. V was clipped by 10 bases and J by 8 bases, with 15 bases between them. DNA of the CDR3: TGTGCCACCCGGACAGAAGGAGATTCACCCCTCCACTTT. Translation: CATRTEGDSPLHF.

The chain joins TRBV28 to TRBJ1-1; D unresolved. The CDR3 contains 11 residues. CDR1 and CDR2 (germline): MDHEN, SYDVKM. V was cut by 4 bases and J by 3 bases, with 3 bases left in between. CDR3 loop: CASSSYTEAFF. In DNA, the CDR3 is TGTGCCAGCAGTTCATACACTGAAGCTTTCTTT.

The chain recombines TRBV29-1 with TRBJ1-1; D call uncertain. V lost 7 bases, J lost 1 base, and 10 bases lay in between. The CDR3 totals 12 residues. Germline V gene sequence: CDR1 SQVTM, CDR2 ANQGSEA. CDR3: CSGRWANTEAFF. CDR3 coding DNA: TGCAGCGGTCGGTGGGCGAACACTGAAGCTTTCTTT.

The rearrangement links TRBV14 to TRBJ2-1; TRBD2 might be the D (6 bases). V lost 4 bases and J lost 6, with 13 bases in between. The V gene's germline CDR1 is SGHDN and CDR2 FVKESK. CDR3 length: 14 amino acids. Here the CDR3 reads CASSLFRGSNEQFF. For the CDR3, the DNA is TGTGCCAGCAGCCTTTTTCGGGGGAGCAATGAGCAGTTCTTC.

This clone was seen a handful of times. The rearrangement joins TRBV19 to TRBJ1-1, with unresolved D. The V gene's germline CDR1 is LNHDA and CDR2 SQIVND (reference sequence). V was trimmed by 10 bases and J by 0 bases, leaving 15 bases between them. The CDR3 has 14 amino acids. The CDR3 sequence is CATNPRVMNTEAFF. For the CDR3, the DNA is TGTGCCACCAACCCTCGGGTCATGAACACTGAAGCTTTCTTT.

This clone came up a few times. This CDR3 is CASSPLGGSGGLEEQFF. In nucleotides, the CDR3 is TGTGCCAGCAGCCCCCTCGGAGGTAGCGGGGGCCTCGAGGAACAGTTCTTC. The V gene is TRBV7-3, the J gene TRBJ2-1, with TRBD2 identical over 9 bases. Losses at the gene ends were 5 bases for V and 13 bases for J; bases not matched to a gene: 21. The CDR3 has 17 amino acids. Germline CDR1 is SGHTA and CDR2 is FQGTGA.

V gene TRBV15 combines with J gene TRBJ2-1; D unclear. The CDR3 contains 13 residues. CDR1 is LNHNV, CDR2 YYDKDF, per germline (reference sequence). Trimming cost V 0 bases and J 8 bases, with 8 bases left between them. CDR3 in amino acids: CATSRDRIHEQFF. The CDR3 DNA reads TGTGCCACCAGCAGAGACAGGATCCATGAGCAGTTCTTC.

The rearrangement joins TRBV11-2 to TRBJ2-5; TRBD1 aligns across 8 bases. The CDR3 totals 13 residues. Germline trimming cut 4 bases from V and 5 bases from J; bases unmatched to any gene: 3. Germline V gene sequence: CDR1 SGHAT, CDR2 FQNNGV. The CDR3 loop reads CASSSHRGETQYF. The DNA for the CDR3 is TGTGCCAGCAGCTCCCACAGGGGGGAGACCCAGTACTTC.

This chain uses TRBV11-2 with TRBJ2-3; 12 nucleotides line up with TRBD2. CDR1 SGHAT and CDR2 FQNNGV come from the germline V gene. J lost 4 bases, V lost 5 bases, and 13 bases had no gene match. The CDR3 totals 18 residues. The DNA of the CDR3 is TGTGCCAGCAGCCCACTTCCCCCTAGCGGGGGGGCGGCAGATACGCAGTATTTT. Amino acid sequence: CASSPLPPSGGAADTQYF.

This chain connects TRBV3-1 (or the pseudogene TRBV3-2) to TRBJ1-1, with D perhaps TRBD1 (6 bases). The V gene's germline CDR1 is LGHDT and CDR2 YNNKEL (reference sequence). The V end lost 4 bases, the J end lost 3 bases, and 12 bases lay between the germline ends. This CDR3 has 14 residues. CDR3 nucleotide sequence: TGTGCCAGCAGCCTTGGGGAGGGGGACACTGAAGCTTTCTTT. Amino acid sequence: CASSLGEGDTEAFF.

This chain uses TRBV18 with TRBJ2-5, with a possible D match to TRBD2 (5 bases). Germline V gene sequence: CDR1 KGHSH, CDR2 LQKENI. Trimming shortened V by 1 base and J by 5 bases, and 11 bases separated the two germline ends. CDR3 length: 14 residues. CDR3 amino acids: CASSPRHGGETQYF. CDR3 in DNA: TGTGCCAGCTCACCACGGCACGGCGGGGAGACCCAGTACTTC. Drawing the rest from reference TRBV18 and TRBJ2-5, the complete variable domain is NAGVMQNPRHLVRRRGQEARLRCSPMKGHSHVYWYRQLPEEGLKFMVYLQKENIIDESGMPKERFSAEFPKEGPSILRIQQVVRGDSAAYFCASSPRHGGETQYFGPGTRLLVL.

This sequence joins TRBV14 and TRBJ1-6, with D maybe TRBD1 (5 bases). The CDR3 consists of 14 residues. Trimming stripped 2 bases from V and 9 bases from J, with 11 bases between. CDR1 and CDR2 (germline): SGHDN, FVKESK. The CDR3 nucleotides read TGTGCCAGCAGCCAAAACAGGTGGACTTCACCCCTCCACTTT. Amino acids: CASSQNRWTSPLHF.

There are a few counts of this clone. The chain employs TRBV19 and TRBJ1-1; TRBD1 matches 9 bases. The CDR3 consists of 14 residues. Per germline, CDR1 LNHDA and CDR2 SQIVND (reference sequence). J lost 3 bases, V lost 4 bases, and 3 bases had no gene match. The CDR3 region is CASSNRGRHTEAFF. CDR3 nucleotide sequence: TGTGCCAGTAGTAACAGGGGGCGGCACACTGAAGCTTTCTTT.

This clone was found once. The V gene is TRBV7-3, the J gene TRBJ2-5; D is ambiguous. V was trimmed by 5 bases and J by 3 bases, leaving 13 bases between them. CDR3 length equals 14 residues. Germline V gives CDR1 SGHTA, CDR2 FQGTGA. CDR3 sequence (DNA): TGTGCCAGCAGCAAATCCCCCCAGGAAGAGACCCAGTACTTC. It translates to CASSKSPQEETQYF.

This chain connects TRBV19 to TRBJ2-2, with D possibly being TRBD1 (6 bases). V lost 4 bases and J 4 bases, leaving 13 bases between the germline ends. CDR1 and CDR2 (germline): LNHDA, SQIVND (reference sequence). The CDR3 consists of 15 residues. The CDR3: CASSRGPVGTGELFF. The CDR3 region has the DNA TGTGCCAGTAGTAGGGGGCCGGTGGGCACCGGGGAGCTGTTTTTT.

V is TRBV5-1 and J is TRBJ1-1; 7 bases fit TRBD1. V dropped 4 bases and J dropped 0; count of bases not matched to a gene: 3. Germline V CDR1 and CDR2: SGHRS, YFSETQ. This CDR3 spans 14 amino acids. Here the CDR3 DNA reads TGCGCCAGCAGCCCGGGACAGATGAACACTGAAGCTTTCTTT. Its protein product is CASSPGQMNTEAFF.

The V call is TRBV7-9, the J call TRBJ1-2; D perhaps matches TRBD1 (5 bases). V was pared by 5 bases and J by 8 bases, with 18 bases between. The CDR3 contains 14 residues. The V gene's germline CDR1 is SEHNR and CDR2 FQNEAQ (reference sequence). CDR3 bases: TGTGCCAGCAGCCCTCGAGCGGGGGAGCAAGGCTACACCTTC. It encodes CASSPRAGEQGYTF.

V and J are TRBV5-1 and TRBJ1-5, with D perhaps TRBD1 (6 bases). Trimming took 5 bases from V and 6 from J, leaving 24 bases between them. CDR3 length: 17 residues. Germline V lookup: CDR1 SGHRS, CDR2 YFSETQ. This chain's CDR3 is CASSLTPNREGSQPQHF. The CDR3 DNA sequence: TGCGCCAGCAGTTTAACACCCAACAGGGAGGGGAGTCAGCCCCAGCATTTT.

The V and J genes are TRBV18 and TRBJ2-7; TRBD1 matches at 7 bases. Germline assignment: CDR1 KGHSH and CDR2 LQKENI. The CDR3 contains 15 residues. The J segment lost 1 base and the V segment lost 3 bases, leaving 6 bases of the junction unmatched. The CDR3: CASSPRTGGSYEQYF. CDR3 DNA: TGTGCCAGCTCACCGAGGACAGGTGGGTCCTACGAGCAGTACTTC.